This T cell receptor beta chain was obtained from a study of cytomegalovirus exposure and HLA in healthy donors. Findings and caveats of the study: Differences between HLA loci emerged in a later analysis of TCR association rates, with DRB1 most and HLA-C fewest.

With respect to this clone: The antigen is undetermined.

PCR involved 60 Vbeta and 13 Jbeta primers. Sequenced by immunoSEQ multiplex PCR; TCRdb stores in-frame clones only, minus some. The sample shows about 110,000 clones, roughly 78% of them seen only once. CDR1 and CDR2 (germline): MDHEN, SYDVKM. The CDR3 loop spans 11 amino acids. Trimming cost V 5 bases and J 8 bases, with 7 bases left between them. The sequencing input was PBMCs. The J gene is TRBJ2-1, the V gene TRBV28; D remains ambiguous. This TCR derives from a woman in her twenties or thirties in good health and CMV-seronegative. The CDR3 region is CASSPRDEQFF. In nucleotides, the CDR3 is TGTGCCAGCAGTCCCCGCGATGAGCAGTTCTTC.